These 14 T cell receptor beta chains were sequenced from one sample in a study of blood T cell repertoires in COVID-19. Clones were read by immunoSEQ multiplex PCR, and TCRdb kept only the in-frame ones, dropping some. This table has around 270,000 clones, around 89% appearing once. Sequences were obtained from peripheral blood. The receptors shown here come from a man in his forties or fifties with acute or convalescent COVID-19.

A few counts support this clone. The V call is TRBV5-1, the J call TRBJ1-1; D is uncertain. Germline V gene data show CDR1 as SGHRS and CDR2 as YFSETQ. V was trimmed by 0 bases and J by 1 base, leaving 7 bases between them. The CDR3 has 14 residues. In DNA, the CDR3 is TGCGCCAGCAGCTTGGTAACACCGAACACTGAAGCTTTCTTT. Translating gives CASSLVTPNTEAFF.

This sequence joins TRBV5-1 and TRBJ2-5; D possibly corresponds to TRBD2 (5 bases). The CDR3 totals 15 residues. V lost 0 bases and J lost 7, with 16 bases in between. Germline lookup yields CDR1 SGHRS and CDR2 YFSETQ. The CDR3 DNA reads TGCGCCAGCAGCTTGGCGAGTAGGGCAGAGGGGACCCAGTACTTC. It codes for CASSLASRAEGTQYF.

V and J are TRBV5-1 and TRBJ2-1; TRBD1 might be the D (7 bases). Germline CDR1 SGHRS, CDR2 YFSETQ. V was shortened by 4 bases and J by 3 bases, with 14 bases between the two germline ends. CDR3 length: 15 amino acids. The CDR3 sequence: CASSPPRGDYNEQFF. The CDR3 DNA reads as TGCGCCAGCAGCCCGCCCAGGGGGGACTACAATGAGCAGTTCTTC. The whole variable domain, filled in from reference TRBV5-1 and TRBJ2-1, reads KAGVTQTPRYLIKTRGQQVTLSCSPISGHRSVSWYQQTPGQGLQFLFEYFSETQRNKGNFPGRFSGRQFSNSRSEMNVSTLELGDSALYLCASSPPRGDYNEQFFGPGTRLTVL.

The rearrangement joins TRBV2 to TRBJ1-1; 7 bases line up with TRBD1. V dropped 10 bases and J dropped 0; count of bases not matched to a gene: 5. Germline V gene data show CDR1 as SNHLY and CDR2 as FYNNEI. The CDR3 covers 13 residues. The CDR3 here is CANLGQMNTEAFF. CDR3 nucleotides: TGTGCCAACCTGGGACAGATGAACACTGAAGCTTTCTTT.

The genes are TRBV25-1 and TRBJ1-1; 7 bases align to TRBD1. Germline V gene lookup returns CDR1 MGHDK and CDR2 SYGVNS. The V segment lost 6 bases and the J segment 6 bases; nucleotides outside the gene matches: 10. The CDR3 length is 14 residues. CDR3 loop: CASRGALTGSEAFF. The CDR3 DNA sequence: TGTGCCAGCAGGGGGGCATTGACAGGGTCTGAAGCTTTCTTT.

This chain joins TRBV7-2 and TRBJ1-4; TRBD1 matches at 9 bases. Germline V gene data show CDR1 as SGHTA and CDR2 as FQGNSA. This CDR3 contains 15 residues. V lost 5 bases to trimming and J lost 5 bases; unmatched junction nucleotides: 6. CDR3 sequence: CASSLFGQGNEKLFF. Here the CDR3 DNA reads TGTGCCAGCAGCCTATTTGGACAGGGGAATGAAAAACTGTTTTTT.

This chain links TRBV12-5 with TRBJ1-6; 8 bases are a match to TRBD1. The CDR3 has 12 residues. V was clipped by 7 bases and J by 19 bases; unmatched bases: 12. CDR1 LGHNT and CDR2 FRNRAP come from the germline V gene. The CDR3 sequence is CASAYQDREVHF. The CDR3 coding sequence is TGTGCTAGTGCCTACCAGGACAGGGAAGTACACTTT.

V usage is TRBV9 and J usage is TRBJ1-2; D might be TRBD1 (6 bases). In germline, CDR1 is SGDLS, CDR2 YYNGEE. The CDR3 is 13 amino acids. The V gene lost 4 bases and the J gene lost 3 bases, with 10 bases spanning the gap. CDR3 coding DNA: TGTGCCAGCAGCCCGTACAGGGACTATGGCTACACCTTC. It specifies CASSPYRDYGYTF.

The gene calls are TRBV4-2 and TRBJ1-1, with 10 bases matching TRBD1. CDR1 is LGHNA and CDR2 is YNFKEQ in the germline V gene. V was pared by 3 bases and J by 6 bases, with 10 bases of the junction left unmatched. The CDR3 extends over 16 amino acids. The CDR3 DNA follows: TGTGCCAGCAGCCATGGAGACAGGACAGGGGGGGCTGAAGCTTTCTTT. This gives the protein CASSHGDRTGGAEAFF.

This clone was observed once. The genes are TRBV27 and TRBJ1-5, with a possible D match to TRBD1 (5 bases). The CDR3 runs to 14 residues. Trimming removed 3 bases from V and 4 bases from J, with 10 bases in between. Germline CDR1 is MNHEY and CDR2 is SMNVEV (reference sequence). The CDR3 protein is CASSFRAGNQPQHF. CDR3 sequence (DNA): TGTGCCAGCAGTTTCCGGGCAGGGAATCAGCCCCAGCATTTT.

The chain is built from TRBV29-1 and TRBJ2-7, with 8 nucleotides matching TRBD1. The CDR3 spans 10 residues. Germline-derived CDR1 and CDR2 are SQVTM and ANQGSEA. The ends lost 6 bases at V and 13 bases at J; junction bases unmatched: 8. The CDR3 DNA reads TGCAGCGTCTGGACAGGGCGGCATTACTTC. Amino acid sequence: CSVWTGRHYF.

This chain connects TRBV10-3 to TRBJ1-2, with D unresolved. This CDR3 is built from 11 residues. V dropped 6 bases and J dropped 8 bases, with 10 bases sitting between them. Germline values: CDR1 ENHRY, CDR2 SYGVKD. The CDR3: CAISPGEGYTF. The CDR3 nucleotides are TGTGCCATCAGCCCCGGTGAGGGCTACACCTTC.

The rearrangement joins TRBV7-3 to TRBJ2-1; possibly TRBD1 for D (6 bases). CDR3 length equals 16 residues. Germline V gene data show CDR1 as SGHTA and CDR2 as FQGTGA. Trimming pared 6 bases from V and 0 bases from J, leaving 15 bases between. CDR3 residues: CASSSTGSPSYNEQFF. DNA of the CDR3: TGTGCCAGCAGTTCCACAGGGAGCCCCTCCTACAATGAGCAGTTCTTC.

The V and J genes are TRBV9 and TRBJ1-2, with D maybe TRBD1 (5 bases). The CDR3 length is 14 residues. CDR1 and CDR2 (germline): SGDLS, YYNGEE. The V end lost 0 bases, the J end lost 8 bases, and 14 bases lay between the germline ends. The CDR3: CASSVESVRVGYTF. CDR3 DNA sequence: TGTGCCAGCAGCGTAGAGAGCGTCAGGGTGGGCTACACCTTC.